Presented here are 21 T cell receptor beta chains from one specimen sequenced in a study of T cell changes during pregnancy in multiple sclerosis. Measured with immunoSEQ multiplex PCR; TCRdb has only the in-frame clones, and not every one. The sample includes approximately 63,000 clones, around 94% of them seen just once. This specimen consisted of peripheral blood, obtained in the third trimester of pregnancy. The receptor source for this set is a female donor in good health, enrolled as a control in a pregnancy study.

This clone has more than one count but fewer than ten. This chain uses TRBV10-3 with TRBJ1-1, with 9 bases that match TRBD1. There are 13 residues in the CDR3. The germline CDR1 and CDR2 sequences are ENHRY and SYGVKD. The V segment lost 9 bases and the J segment 3 bases; nucleotides outside the gene matches: 5. CDR3: CAIWDRVDTEAFF. CDR3 sequence (DNA): TGTGCCATTTGGGACAGGGTAGACACTGAAGCTTTCTTT.

The V gene is TRBV7-9, the J gene TRBJ2-1, with TRBD2 matching over 13 bases. J was trimmed by 7 bases and V by 2 bases; bases with no gene match: 2. CDR1 SEHNR and CDR2 FQNEAQ come from the germline V gene (reference sequence). This CDR3 spans 15 amino acids. Written as DNA, the CDR3 is TGTGCCAGCAGCTTAACTAGCGGGGGGGGAAATGAGCAGTTCTTC. Protein: CASSLTSGGGNEQFF.

The V call is TRBV28, the J call TRBJ1-1, with a weak D call TRBD1 (6 bases). CDR3 length equals 15 residues. V was trimmed by 6 bases and J by 0 bases, leaving 14 bases between them. The germline V gene has CDR1 MDHEN and CDR2 SYDVKM. CDR3 bases: TGTGCCAGCAGGCCGATGCAGGGGCTGAACACTGAAGCTTTCTTT. It codes for CASRPMQGLNTEAFF.

This clone was seen once. Here the CDR3 DNA reads TGTGCCAGTAACTTTCTTGGACAGGGCTCGCAGTTCTTC. Its protein is CASNFLGQGSQFF. The rearrangement uses TRBV19 and TRBJ2-1; 8 bases fit TRBD1. J gave up 12 bases and V 7 bases, and 11 bases lay outside the gene matches. This CDR3 spans 13 amino acids. Germline CDR1 reads LNHDA; CDR2 reads SQIVND (reference sequence).

This rearrangement joins TRBV30 to TRBJ2-3; the D gene is possibly TRBD1 (6 bases). The V gene lost 2 bases and the J gene lost 6 bases, with 21 bases spanning the gap. The germline CDR1 and CDR2 sequences are GTSNPN and SVGIG (reference sequence). CDR3 length: 16 residues. The CDR3 DNA reads TGTGCCTGGAGTCCGAAACAGGGTGGGGGTACGGATACGCAGTATTTT. Amino acid sequence: CAWSPKQGGGTDTQYF.

The genes are TRBV19 and TRBJ2-2, with D possibly matching TRBD1 (5 bases). The germline CDR1 and CDR2 sequences are LNHDA and SQIVND (reference sequence). There are 16 residues in the CDR3. Trimming removed 5 bases at V and 0 bases at J, with 13 bases between. Here the CDR3 reads CASSARQFPNTGELFF. CDR3 coding DNA: TGTGCCAGTAGTGCCCGACAGTTCCCGAACACCGGGGAGCTGTTTTTT.

This clone was recorded once. V and J are TRBV19 and TRBJ2-3; D not resolved. The V end lost 9 bases, the J end lost 5 bases, and 12 bases lay between the germline ends. This CDR3 has 12 residues. Germline values: CDR1 LNHDA, CDR2 SQIVND (reference sequence). The CDR3 protein is CASHAEEDTQYF. The CDR3 nucleotides read TGTGCCAGCCATGCAGAGGAAGATACGCAGTATTTT.

This chain uses TRBV12-5 with TRBJ1-2; TRBD1 might be the D (5 bases). The length of the CDR3 is 14 residues. Trimming stripped 1 base from V and 2 bases from J, with 8 bases between. Germline-derived CDR1 and CDR2 are LGHNT and FRNRAP. CDR3 nucleotides: TGTGCTAGTGGTTTGGGACAGTCGAACTATGGCTACACCTTC. Its translation is CASGLGQSNYGYTF.

In DNA, the CDR3 is TGTGCCAGCAGTGTGAGCGGGGGAGGGAACACTGAAGCTTTCTTT. It encodes CASSVSGGGNTEAFF. The gene calls are TRBV6-4 and TRBJ1-1, with D possibly TRBD1 on 5 matching bases. The CDR3 is made up of 15 amino acids. The germline gives CDR1 MRHNA, CDR2 SNTAGT. Trimming pared 4 bases from V and 1 base from J, leaving 13 bases between.

The V and J genes are TRBV6-4 and TRBJ1-1, with 8 bases aligning to TRBD1. The J segment lost 0 bases and the V segment lost 7 bases, leaving 16 bases of the junction unmatched. The germline V gene encodes CDR1 MRHNA and CDR2 SNTAGT. The CDR3 consists of 18 residues. The chain's CDR3 is CASISGDRGSNMNTEAFF. CDR3 in DNA: TGTGCCAGCATTTCCGGCGACAGGGGCTCCAATATGAACACTGAAGCTTTCTTT.

This clone appeared a single time. V is TRBV6-5 and J is TRBJ2-5, with 12 bases that match TRBD2. Losses at the gene ends were 2 bases for V and 7 bases for J; bases not matched to a gene: 8. The CDR3 is 16 residues long. Per germline, CDR1 MNHEY and CDR2 SVGAGI. The CDR3 loop reads CASSYGRTSGAGTQYF. CDR3 DNA sequence: TGTGCCAGCAGTTACGGCCGGACTAGCGGGGCAGGGACCCAGTACTTC.

The chain joins TRBV6-5 to TRBJ2-7; 8 bases are a match to TRBD2. Germline V gene lookup returns CDR1 MNHEY and CDR2 SVGAGI. The CDR3 runs to 15 residues. Trimming cost V 3 bases and J 3 bases; bases outside gene matches: 7. CDR3 sequence: CASSYHSGGGYEQYF. The CDR3 DNA is TGTGCCAGCAGTTATCATTCGGGGGGGGGCTACGAGCAGTACTTC.

The chain joins TRBV10-3 to TRBJ1-2; 12 nucleotides match TRBD1. This CDR3 has 16 amino acids. Germline CDR1 is ENHRY and CDR2 is SYGVKD. V lost 0 bases, J lost 8 bases, and 7 bases stayed unmatched. The CDR3 is CAISESGGQGANGYTF. In nucleotides, the CDR3 is TGTGCCATCAGTGAGTCGGGGGGACAGGGGGCTAACGGCTACACCTTC.

The V call is TRBV7-2, the J call TRBJ2-2; 7 bases agree with TRBD2. The length of the CDR3 is 13 residues. Trimming removed 3 bases from V and 5 bases from J; junction bases left unmatched: 0. Germline V gene data show CDR1 as SGHTA and CDR2 as FQGNSA. The DNA for the CDR3 is TGTGCCAGCAGCTTTAGCGGGACCGGGGAGCTGTTTTTT. Translation gives CASSFSGTGELFF. The full variable domain, in which reference TRBV7-2 and TRBJ2-2 provide the parts outside the CDR3, is GAGVSQSPSNKVTEKGKDVELRCDPISGHTALYWYRQSLGQGLEFLIYFQGNSAPDKSGLPSDRFSAERTGGSVSTLTIQRTQQEDSAVYLCASSFSGTGELFFGEGSRLTVL.

The chain links TRBV9 to TRBJ2-1; the match to TRBD1 covers 8 bases. Germline CDR1 is SGDLS and CDR2 is YYNGEE. The trim removed 0 bases at V and 5 bases at J, leaving 7 bases unmatched. This CDR3 contains 16 residues. The CDR3 sequence is CASSVGSTGAHNEQFF. The CDR3 DNA is TGTGCCAGCAGCGTAGGATCGACAGGGGCGCACAATGAGCAGTTCTTC. Based on the CDR3 plus reference TRBV9 and TRBJ2-1, the full variable domain is DSGVTQTPKHLITATGQRVTLRCSPRSGDLSVYWYQQSLDQGLQFLIQYYNGEERAKGNILERFSAQQFPDLHSELNLSSLELGDSALYFCASSVGSTGAHNEQFFGPGTRLTVL.

This clone has a handful of counts. The chain joins TRBV19 to TRBJ1-5; 7 bases map to TRBD1. Per germline, CDR1 LNHDA and CDR2 SQIVND (reference sequence). After removal of 4 bases from V and 6 bases from J, the junction contained 6 bases not matched to a gene. CDR3 length equals 14 residues. This CDR3 is CASSTDRLRQPQHF. The DNA for the CDR3 is TGTGCCAGTAGTACGGACAGGTTACGTCAGCCCCAGCATTTT. Full variable domain (outside the CDR3, taken from reference TRBV19 and TRBJ1-5): DGGITQSPKYLFRKEGQNVTLSCEQNLNHDAMYWYRQDPGQGLRLIYYSQIVNDFQKGDIAEGYSVSREKKESFPLTVTSAQKNPTAFYLCASSTDRLRQPQHFGDGTRLSIL.

V gene TRBV6-5 combines with J gene TRBJ1-6; D is perhaps TRBD1 (5 bases). This CDR3 region has 16 residues. Germline CDR1 and CDR2: MNHEY and SVGAGI. Trimming stripped 1 base from V and 3 bases from J, with 10 bases between. The CDR3 nucleotides read TGTGCCAGCAGTTACTTGGGCAGGGTCTATAATTCACCCCTCCACTTT. Residues: CASSYLGRVYNSPLHF.

The chain employs TRBV5-6 and TRBJ2-1; TRBD1 matches at 10 bases. The CDR3 spans 17 residues. Germline assignment: CDR1 SGHDT and CDR2 YYEEEE. The junction had 9 bases not matched to a gene; V was cut back by 4 bases and J by 2 bases. CDR3 in amino acids: CASSNPGQGFAYNEQFF. The CDR3 coding sequence is TGTGCCAGCAGCAACCCGGGACAGGGGTTCGCCTACAATGAGCAGTTCTTC.

This chain uses TRBV7-3 with TRBJ2-3, with 7 bases that match TRBD1. V was pared by 5 bases and J by 1 base, with 3 bases of the junction left unmatched. There are 14 residues in the CDR3. Germline lookup yields CDR1 SGHTA and CDR2 FQGTGA. Written as DNA, the CDR3 is TGTGCCAGCAGCCCTGGGACAGGCACAGATACGCAGTATTTT. Protein product: CASSPGTGTDTQYF.

The chain is built from TRBV28 and TRBJ2-3, with 7 bases identical to TRBD2. V lost 2 bases to trimming and J lost 0 bases; unmatched junction nucleotides: 2. The CDR3 totals 15 residues. Germline CDR1 MDHEN, CDR2 SYDVKM. CDR3 in amino acids: CASSLAGVSTDTQYF. CDR3 DNA sequence: TGTGCCAGCAGTTTAGCGGGAGTCAGCACAGATACGCAGTATTTT.

The chain employs TRBV6-1 and TRBJ2-1, with TRBD2 identical over 9 bases. The CDR3 contains 17 residues. V trimming: 4 bases; J trimming: 1 base; junction bases outside the gene matches: 8. In germline, CDR1 is MNHNS, CDR2 SASEGT. CDR3 amino acids: CASSAPSSGRSYNEQFF. Here the CDR3 DNA reads TGTGCCAGCAGTGCACCTTCGAGCGGGAGGTCCTACAATGAGCAGTTCTTC.